One and the same sample provided the 28 T cell receptor beta chains below, sequenced in a study of cytomegalovirus exposure and HLA in healthy donors. PCR was performed using 60 Vbeta and 13 Jbeta primers. Sequenced by immunoSEQ multiplex PCR; TCRdb stores in-frame clones only, minus some. The sample features 55,000 to 75,000 clones, with over 1.5% in its top ten. The specimen sequenced was PBMCs. These receptors were taken from a woman under 40 in good health and CMV-seronegative.

V usage is TRBV7-2 and J usage is TRBJ2-7, with a possible D match to TRBD1 (6 bases). This CDR3 has 14 residues. V was clipped by 3 bases and J by 2 bases, with 11 bases between them. Germline assignment: CDR1 SGHTA and CDR2 FQGNSA. CDR3 in amino acids: CASSFQGSPYEQYF. The CDR3 DNA follows: TGTGCCAGCAGCTTCCAGGGGTCCCCCTACGAGCAGTACTTC.

CDR3 in DNA: TGTGCCAGCAGTGGAGACAGAACTGGCTACACCTTC. Encoded protein: CASSGDRTGYTF. This chain connects TRBV4-2 to TRBJ1-2; D may be TRBD1 (5 bases). The germline V and J ends were trimmed by 6 bases and 7 bases, with 12 bases remaining between them. Germline V gene sequence: CDR1 LGHNA, CDR2 YNFKEQ. CDR3 length: 12 amino acids.

The chain is built from TRBV4-1 and TRBJ2-7; D is possibly TRBD1 (6 bases). CDR1 is MGHRA, CDR2 YSYEKL, per germline. The CDR3 contains 12 residues. V was cut by 4 bases and J by 7 bases, with 11 bases left in between. The CDR3 loop is CASSPTGSEQYF. The CDR3 DNA reads TGCGCCAGCAGCCCAACAGGGAGTGAGCAGTACTTC.

J is TRBJ2-7 and V is TRBV5-4, with 7 bases identical to TRBD1. J was trimmed by 1 base and V by 0 bases; bases with no gene match: 1. The CDR3 contains 14 residues. Per germline, CDR1 SGHNT and CDR2 YYREEE (reference sequence). CDR3 region: CASSLGGQSYEQYF. The CDR3 DNA is TGTGCCAGCAGCTTGGGGGGACAGTCCTACGAGCAGTACTTC.

Concerning this clone: The same CDR3 can be traced to other DNA sequences in this sample. The chain couples TRBV30 to TRBJ1-2; D remains ambiguous. In germline, CDR1 is GTSNPN, CDR2 SVGIG (reference sequence). V was clipped by 0 bases and J by 5 bases, with 13 bases between them. The CDR3 length is 14 residues. DNA of the CDR3: TGTGCCTGGAGTGTGAGGAGTATTAGGTATGGCTACACCTTC. Its protein is CAWSVRSIRYGYTF.

On this clone: The junction differs from germline at one of its ends, possibly a read error. The genes are TRBV7-6 and TRBJ2-7; TRBD1 matches 8 bases. Germline V CDR1 and CDR2: SGHVS, FNYEAQ. The CDR3 runs 14 residues. The CDR3 loop reads CASSRDRPSHEQYF. CDR3 DNA: TGTGCCAGCAGCCGGGACAGGCCCTCCCACGAGCAGTACTTC.

The CDR3 DNA reads TGTGCCAGCCGGGACAGGGAAAGATCACCCCTCCACTTT. The encoded protein is CASRDRERSPLHF. The rearrangement uses TRBV2 and TRBJ1-6; 9 bases are shared with TRBD1. This CDR3 contains 13 residues. After removal of 8 bases from V and 10 bases from J, the junction contained 6 bases not matched to a gene. CDR1 and CDR2 (germline): SNHLY, FYNNEI.

The chain employs TRBV5-4 and TRBJ2-7; 9 bases align to TRBD2. With 4 bases clipped from V and 0 bases from J, the junction kept 11 bases outside the gene matches. The germline gives CDR1 SGHNT, CDR2 YYREEE (reference sequence). The CDR3 totals 17 residues. CDR3 region: CASSVRGSGSLSYEQYF. The CDR3 nucleotides are TGTGCCAGCAGCGTTAGGGGTAGCGGGAGTCTCTCCTACGAGCAGTACTTC.

The V and J genes are TRBV5-1 and TRBJ1-1; 12 bases are a match to TRBD1. V lost 4 bases to trimming and J lost 4 bases; unmatched junction nucleotides: 5. CDR3 length equals 15 residues. From germline, CDR1 is SGHRS and CDR2 YFSETQ. CDR3 nucleotide sequence: TGCGCCAGCAGCAAGGGACAGGGGGCCGTCACTGAAGCTTTCTTT. Protein: CASSKGQGAVTEAFF.

The V gene is TRBV27, the J gene TRBJ1-5; D is unresolved. Germline assignment: CDR1 MNHEY and CDR2 SMNVEV (reference sequence). CDR3 length: 14 amino acids. Trimming shortened V by 2 bases and J by 5 bases, and 10 bases separated the two germline ends. The CDR3 loop is CASSLRSTYQPQHF. CDR3 nucleotides: TGTGCCAGCAGTTTAAGGAGTACCTATCAGCCCCAGCATTTT.

V is TRBV5-6 and J is TRBJ1-1; tentatively, D is TRBD1 (6 bases). The V gene lost 3 bases and the J gene lost 1 base, with 13 bases spanning the gap. This CDR3 has 15 amino acids. Per germline, CDR1 SGHDT and CDR2 YYEEEE. The chain's CDR3 is CASSSAIRGNTEAFF. CDR3 sequence (DNA): TGTGCCAGCAGCTCCGCCATCAGGGGGAACACTGAAGCTTTCTTT.

In the case of this clone: The sample holds other DNA sequences that translate to the same CDR3. The chain uses TRBV6-5 and TRBJ1-1; D uncertain. Trimming took 0 bases from V and 5 from J, leaving 7 bases between them. The CDR3 totals 13 residues. Germline CDR1 MNHEY, CDR2 SVGAGI. The CDR3 DNA reads as TGTGCCAGCAGTTACTCGCGGGGAACTGAAGCTTTCTTT. Its translation is CASSYSRGTEAFF.

The CDR3 loop is CASSSGTVAYEQYF. The CDR3 coding sequence is TGTGCCAGCAGCTCCGGGACAGTCGCCTACGAGCAGTACTTC. The V gene is TRBV5-4, the J gene TRBJ2-7; 7 bases are a match to TRBD1. CDR1 is SGHNT, CDR2 YYREEE, per germline (reference sequence). This CDR3 comprises 14 residues. J gave up 2 bases and V 3 bases, and 5 bases lay outside the gene matches.

The chain is built from TRBV4-1 and TRBJ2-5, with D possibly TRBD2 on 5 matching bases. The CDR3 length is 14 residues. V was pared by 1 base and J by 4 bases, with 10 bases between. Per the germline V gene, CDR1 is MGHRA and CDR2 is YSYEKL. The CDR3 DNA sequence: TGCGCCAGCAGCCAAGCGGCGGAGGCAGAGACCCAGTACTTC. Its translation is CASSQAAEAETQYF.

This chain links TRBV7-9 with TRBJ2-7; D is possibly TRBD1 (6 bases). Trimming removed 3 bases at V and 0 bases at J, with 9 bases between. CDR1 is SEHNR and CDR2 is FQNEAQ in the germline V gene (reference sequence). There are 14 residues in the CDR3. Here the CDR3 reads CASSFTGSSYEQYF. The CDR3 region has the DNA TGTGCCAGCAGCTTCACAGGGAGCTCCTACGAGCAGTACTTC. The full variable domain, with the rest looked up from reference TRBV7-9 and TRBJ2-7, is DTGVSQNPRHKITKRGQNVTFRCDPISEHNRLYWYRQTLGQGPEFLTYFQNEAQLEKSRLLSDRFSAERPKGSFSTLEIQRTEQGDSAMYLCASSFTGSSYEQYFGPGTRLTVT.

The chain is built from TRBV28 and TRBJ2-7, with 8 bases identical to TRBD2. The CDR3 length is 13 residues. Germline V gives CDR1 MDHEN, CDR2 SYDVKM. With 8 bases clipped from V and 3 bases from J, the junction kept 6 bases outside the gene matches. The CDR3 region is CASGVAGIYEQYF. The CDR3 nucleotides read TGTGCCAGCGGAGTAGCGGGGATCTACGAGCAGTACTTC.

The rearrangement uses TRBV25-1 and TRBJ2-7, with TRBD1 matching 7 bases. J gave up 4 bases and V 3 bases, and 9 bases lay outside the gene matches. The CDR3 spans 15 residues. Germline-derived CDR1 and CDR2 are MGHDK and SYGVNS. DNA for the CDR3: TGTGCCAGCAGTGACTTCCCAGGGGGTAGTTACGAGCAGTACTTC. Encoded protein: CASSDFPGGSYEQYF.

J is TRBJ1-5 and V is TRBV7-8, with D possibly being TRBD1 (5 bases). The V and J ends lost 2 bases and 6 bases respectively, with 8 bases between them. The CDR3 is made up of 13 amino acids. CDR1 is SGHVS, CDR2 FQNEAQ, per germline. The CDR3 spells CASSLRQFQPQHF. The CDR3 DNA reads as TGTGCCAGCAGCTTACGACAGTTTCAGCCCCAGCATTTT.

The V call is TRBV20-1, the J call TRBJ2-1; D not resolved. From germline, CDR1 is DFQATT and CDR2 SNEGSKA (reference sequence). The CDR3 has 10 residues. V shed 4 bases and J shed 7 bases, with 5 bases lying between them. The CDR3 coding sequence is TGCAGTGCTATCAGTAATGAGCAGTTCTTC. The encoded protein is CSAISNEQFF.

V and J are TRBV19 and TRBJ1-1, with 8 bases fitting TRBD1. Trimming took 8 bases from V and 1 from J; bases not matched to a gene: 3. Germline CDR1 is LNHDA and CDR2 is SQIVND (reference sequence). This CDR3 region has 13 residues. CDR3 DNA: TGTGCCAGTGGGGACAGGCCGAACACTGAAGCTTTCTTT. This sequence encodes CASGDRPNTEAFF.

The rearrangement joins TRBV20-1 to TRBJ2-7; tentative D call: TRBD2 (7 bases). There are 11 residues in the CDR3. The germline V gene has CDR1 DFQATT and CDR2 SNEGSKA (reference sequence). V lost 5 bases and J 6 bases, leaving 11 bases between the germline ends. The CDR3 is CSAPGGREQYF. CDR3 sequence (DNA): TGCAGTGCTCCCGGGGGGCGCGAGCAGTACTTC.

The V call is TRBV28, the J call TRBJ2-5; TRBD2 matches at 10 bases. Matching the DNA end better, TRBJ2-7 makes the J call doubtful. The CDR3 covers 13 residues. Germline loops: CDR1 MDHEN, CDR2 SYDVKM. Written as DNA, the CDR3 is TGTGCCAGCAGTACGACTAGCGGGTACGAGCAGTACTTC. It yields the protein CASSTTSGYEQYF.

This chain uses TRBV7-3 with TRBJ2-1, with D perhaps matching TRBD2 (7 bases). This CDR3 is built from 15 residues. Trimming left V 1 base short and J 7 bases short, with 14 bases between. Germline values: CDR1 SGHTA, CDR2 FQGTGA. In DNA form, the CDR3 reads TGTGCCAGCAGCTTAATGGGGGGGGCAAATAATGAGCAGTTCTTC. Protein product: CASSLMGGANNEQFF.

The rearrangement uses TRBV6-5 and TRBJ1-2, with 7 bases that match TRBD1. CDR3 size: 15 residues. Per the germline V gene, CDR1 is MNHEY and CDR2 is SVGAGI. The ends lost 5 bases at V and 5 bases at J; junction bases unmatched: 11. The CDR3 protein is CASSPDRPGRYGYTF. CDR3 nucleotides: TGTGCCAGCAGTCCGGACAGGCCTGGGAGGTATGGCTACACCTTC.

The chain recombines TRBV4-3 with TRBJ1-5; TRBD1 matches at 7 bases. The CDR3 extends over 14 amino acids. J lost 7 bases, V lost 0 bases, and 3 bases had no gene match. The V gene's germline CDR1 is LGHNA and CDR2 YSLEER. The CDR3: CASSQEGGRQPQHF. DNA for the CDR3: TGCGCCAGCAGCCAAGAAGGGGGCAGGCAGCCCCAGCATTTT.

The chain combines TRBV7-9 with TRBJ1-4; D ambiguous. The germline CDR1 and CDR2 sequences are SEHNR and FQNEAQ (reference sequence). The V and J ends lost 5 bases and 2 bases respectively, with 12 bases between them. The CDR3 is made up of 15 amino acids. DNA for the CDR3: TGTGCCAGCAGCCGAATGGCTGCCACTAATGAAAAACTGTTTTTT. This codes for CASSRMAATNEKLFF.

The chain uses TRBV28 and TRBJ2-1; 12 bases fit TRBD2. In germline, CDR1 is MDHEN, CDR2 SYDVKM. There are 16 residues in the CDR3. J was trimmed by 12 bases and V by 5 bases; bases with no gene match: 14. The CDR3 DNA reads TGTGCCAGCAGTGCCTCTAGCGGGAGGGCCCTGTTGACGCAGTTCTTC. Protein sequence: CASSASSGRALLTQFF.

The chain employs TRBV9 and TRBJ1-5; D gene ambiguous. V lost 0 bases and J lost 4, with 11 bases in between. The CDR3 has 15 residues. Germline V gives CDR1 SGDLS, CDR2 YYNGEE. For the CDR3, the DNA is TGTGCCAGCAGCGTAGACGGGTGGGAGAATCAGCCCCAGCATTTT. Amino acids: CASSVDGWENQPQHF.